This TCR beta chain was sequenced for a study of blood T cell repertoires in COVID-19. In the study overall: Italy, Spain and the United States were the sources of the convalescent and acute COVID-19 samples.

The CDR3 consists of 15 residues. Germline V gives CDR1 LGHNT, CDR2 FRNRAP. V lost 2 bases, J lost 5 bases, and 13 bases lay in between. Per the original data handling: Amplified reference gene primers provided the basis for estimating nucleated cell counts. The assay was immunoSEQ multiplex PCR, and TCRdb's table has in-frame clones only and misses some. The DNA was the basis for D and trimming; V, J and clone size are from that table. The table lists around 250,000 clones, around 86% of them singletons. Everyone who took part was about 18 to 90 years old, and they came from 24 US areas. Cohort 3 donors were reported recovered after two negative PCRs, clearance, or symptom resolution. This clone was seen only a few times.

The gene calls are TRBV12-5 and TRBJ2-1; D might be TRBD2 (5 bases). Sequencing used PBMCs or T cells enriched from blood (not recorded which). The receptor's source is a woman between 50 and 59 years old who had recovered from COVID-19. The CDR3 region is CASGLTRGLNNEQFF. In DNA, the CDR3 is TGTGCTAGTGGTTTGACCCGGGGTCTGAACAATGAGCAGTTCTTC.